The 2 T cell receptor beta chains below come from one sample, sequenced in a study of cytomegalovirus exposure and HLA in healthy donors. Vbeta (60) and Jbeta (13) primers were used in the PCR. Using immunoSEQ multiplex PCR, the repertoire was profiled, and TCRdb retains in-frame clones only, with some absent. This listing includes under 200,000 clones. Sample: PBMCs. The receptors were gathered from a man aged 25 to 40 in good health and CMV-seronegative.

The chain joins TRBV4-1 to TRBJ2-3, with 7 bases matching TRBD2. Germline V gives CDR1 MGHRA, CDR2 YSYEKL. V lost 0 bases, J lost 3 bases, and 12 bases stayed unmatched. The CDR3 consists of 18 residues. The CDR3 DNA reads as TGCGCCAGCAGCCAAGAAGACGCAGCGGGACCTCGGACAGATACGCAGTATTTT. This encodes CASSQEDAAGPRTDTQYF.

The chain links TRBV11-2 to TRBJ2-1; 9 bases are shared with TRBD2. CDR3 length: 17 amino acids. In germline, CDR1 is SGHAT, CDR2 FQNNGV. The V segment lost 2 bases and the J segment 9 bases; nucleotides outside the gene matches: 14. CDR3 residues: CASSLWGAGGASGEQFF. DNA for the CDR3: TGTGCCAGCAGCTTATGGGGAGCGGGAGGTGCCTCGGGTGAGCAGTTCTTC.